These T cell receptor beta chains were read from a single sample in a study of blood T cell repertoires in COVID-19. The table came from immunoSEQ multiplex PCR; TCRdb's copy has only in-frame clones and leaves some out. The table shows under 80,000 clones, with around 80% occurring only once. Sequencing used peripheral blood. These receptors all stem from a man aged 45 to 65 with acute or convalescent COVID-19. Each CDR3 is given with its conserved first and last residue. D genes are given only for firm matches. Not every row has a clone size; where given, it reads once, few, many or a size class.

d_call: NA; v_call: TRBV19; clone_size: NA; j_call: TRBJ2-2; cdr3_nt: TGTGCCAGTAGTCCGCCGGCTCTAGCAGGTACCGGGGAGCTGTTTTTT; cdr3_aa: CASSPPALAGTGELFF
d_call: NA; v_call: TRBV5-4; clone_size: NA; j_call: TRBJ1-4; cdr3_nt: TGTGCCAGCAGCTCAAACACAGGGTTGAATGAAAAACTGTTTTTT; cdr3_aa: CASSSNTGLNEKLFF
d_call: NA; v_call: TRBV2; clone_size: NA; j_call: TRBJ1-5; cdr3_nt: TGTGCCAGCAGTGAAGCGGTACAACAGCCCCAGCATTTT; cdr3_aa: CASSEAVQQPQHF
d_call: TRBD2; v_call: TRBV19; clone_size: medium-sized; j_call: TRBJ2-1; cdr3_nt: TGTGCCAGTAGTATAAGTAGCGGGGGAAATGAGCAGTTCTTC; cdr3_aa: CASSISSGGNEQFF
d_call: TRBD2; v_call: TRBV12-5; clone_size: NA; j_call: TRBJ2-1; cdr3_nt: TGTGCTAGTGGTTTAACCTCGGGAGGAGGGTACAATGAGCAGTTCTTC; cdr3_aa: CASGLTSGGGYNEQFF
d_call: NA; v_call: TRBV7-2; clone_size: NA; j_call: TRBJ1-4; cdr3_nt: TGTGCCAGCAGCTGGGGGAGGAATAATGAAAAACTGTTTTTT; cdr3_aa: CASSWGRNNEKLFF
d_call: NA; v_call: TRBV30; clone_size: once; j_call: TRBJ1-2; cdr3_nt: TGTGCCTGGAGTCCCGACAGTAACTATGGCTACACCTTC; cdr3_aa: CAWSPDSNYGYTF
d_call: TRBD2; v_call: TRBV6-5; clone_size: NA; j_call: TRBJ2-1; cdr3_nt: TGTGCCAGCAGTCAAAGCGGGGGACGCTACAATGAGCAGTTCTTC; cdr3_aa: CASSQSGGRYNEQFF
d_call: TRBD2; v_call: TRBV28; clone_size: NA; j_call: TRBJ2-1; cdr3_nt: TGTGCCAGCAGTCCACTAGCGGAAGACAATGAGCAGTTCTTC; cdr3_aa: CASSPLAEDNEQFF
d_call: NA; v_call: TRBV12-5; clone_size: once; j_call: TRBJ1-2; cdr3_nt: TGTGCTAGTGGTCTTGGACAGCGAAACTATGGCTACACCTTC; cdr3_aa: CASGLGQRNYGYTF
d_call: NA; v_call: TRBV28; clone_size: NA; j_call: TRBJ2-5; cdr3_nt: TGTGCCAGCAGTTCCCAGGTTCGGGAGACCCAGTACTTC; cdr3_aa: CASSSQVRETQYF
d_call: TRBD1; v_call: TRBV12-5; clone_size: NA; j_call: TRBJ2-3; cdr3_nt: TGTGCTAGTGGTTTGGTCCCAGGGTTGCGGGCAGGGGGCGTTACAGATACGCAGTATTTT; cdr3_aa: CASGLVPGLRAGGVTDTQYF
d_call: TRBD2; v_call: TRBV11-3; clone_size: NA; j_call: TRBJ2-7; cdr3_nt: TGTGCCAGCAGCTTAAGAGCGGGAGGTTCCTACGAGCAGTACTTC; cdr3_aa: CASSLRAGGSYEQYF
d_call: NA; v_call: TRBV19; clone_size: NA; j_call: TRBJ2-5; cdr3_nt: TGTGCCAGTCGACAGGGAGGAGAGACCCAGTACTTC; cdr3_aa: CASRQGGETQYF
d_call: TRBD2; v_call: TRBV11-3; clone_size: NA; j_call: TRBJ2-6; cdr3_nt: TGTGCCAGCAGCCCCGGTACGGGGGGCTCTGGGGCCAACGTCCTGACTTTC; cdr3_aa: CASSPGTGGSGANVLTF
d_call: TRBD1; v_call: TRBV7-8; clone_size: NA; j_call: TRBJ1-5; cdr3_nt: TGTGCCGTACAGGGGGCTATACCCAATCAGCCCCAGCATTTT; cdr3_aa: CAVQGAIPNQPQHF
d_call: TRBD2; v_call: TRBV27; clone_size: NA; j_call: TRBJ2-7; cdr3_nt: TGTGCCAGCAGTTTTCGGACTAGCGGCAAGGACTACGAGCAGTACTTC; cdr3_aa: CASSFRTSGKDYEQYF
d_call: TRBD1; v_call: TRBV5-4; clone_size: NA; j_call: TRBJ1-2; cdr3_nt: TGTGCCAGCTCCTGGACAGGGAACTATGGCTACACCTTC; cdr3_aa: CASSWTGNYGYTF
d_call: TRBD1; v_call: TRBV6-5; clone_size: NA; j_call: TRBJ2-1; cdr3_nt: TGTGCCAGCAGTCAGGGACAGGGCAGGCATGAGCAGTTCTTC; cdr3_aa: CASSQGQGRHEQFF
d_call: NA; v_call: TRBV5-1; clone_size: few; j_call: TRBJ1-4; cdr3_nt: TGCGCCAGCAGCCCACAGGGCTTTCTGGAAAAACTGTTTTTT; cdr3_aa: CASSPQGFLEKLFF
d_call: NA; v_call: TRBV18; clone_size: NA; j_call: TRBJ2-7; cdr3_nt: TGTGCCAGCTCACCCGGGGGACAGCCCTCCTACGAGCAGTACTTC; cdr3_aa: CASSPGGQPSYEQYF
d_call: TRBD1; v_call: TRBV5-1; clone_size: NA; j_call: TRBJ2-5; cdr3_nt: TGCGCCAGCGCATCCGACAGGGGAAGGTTAGGGGAGACCCAGTACTTC; cdr3_aa: CASASDRGRLGETQYF
d_call: NA; v_call: TRBV2; clone_size: NA; j_call: TRBJ1-3; cdr3_nt: TGTGCCAGCCGAGGTGGAAACACCATATATTTT; cdr3_aa: CASRGGNTIYF
d_call: TRBD1; v_call: TRBV5-4; clone_size: NA; j_call: TRBJ1-2; cdr3_nt: TGTGCCAGCAGCTTAAGACAGGGGGCTTACTATGGCTACACCTTC; cdr3_aa: CASSLRQGAYYGYTF